This TCR beta chain stems from a study of OX40 agonist ivuxolimab in advanced cancers. Whole-study context: Having had anti-PD-1, anti-PD-L1 or anti-CTLA-4 therapy before was allowed, and over 35% had some.

General observations from the study: CD4+ and CD8+ blood T cells expanded clonally by week 6 at 0.1 to 3.0 mg/kg.

The protocol was immunoSEQ multiplex PCR, while the TCRdb copy is restricted to in-frame clones and leaves out a portion. Of approximately 68,000 clones listed, almost 85% are singletons. For this clone: The antigen is not known.

Germline CDR1 MDHEN, CDR2 SYDVKM. The CDR3 is 15 residues long. V was cut by 4 bases and J by 3 bases, with 16 bases left in between. The sample consisted of CD4+ or CD8+ T cells sorted from blood, taken in a trial of the OX40 agonist ivuxolimab. The TCR sequence derives from an adult with an advanced solid tumor such as melanoma, head and neck, liver or kidney cancer. This sequence joins TRBV28 and TRBJ2-7; TRBD1 might be the D (7 bases). CDR3 nucleotides: TGTGCCAGCAGTTCCCGCGGGACAGCCAACTACGAGCAGTACTTC. Amino acid sequence: CASSSRGTANYEQYF.